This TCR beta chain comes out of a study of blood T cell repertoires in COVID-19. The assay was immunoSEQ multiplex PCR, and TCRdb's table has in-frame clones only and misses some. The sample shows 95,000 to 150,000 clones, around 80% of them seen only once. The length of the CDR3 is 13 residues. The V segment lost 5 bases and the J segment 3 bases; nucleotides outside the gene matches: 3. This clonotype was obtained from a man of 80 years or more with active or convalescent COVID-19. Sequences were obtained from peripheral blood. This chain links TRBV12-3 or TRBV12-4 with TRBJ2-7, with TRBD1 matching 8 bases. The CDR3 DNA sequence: TGTGCCAGCAGTCCGGGACAGGTCTACGAGCAGTACTTC. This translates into CASSPGQVYEQYF.